This T cell receptor (beta chain) was recorded in a study of neurological immune-mediated disorders. Libraries used 2 million unsorted PBMCs kept frozen in RNAlater. V was shortened by 1 base and J by 5 bases, with 9 bases between the two germline ends. This CDR3 is 15 amino acids long. In germline, CDR1 is SGHTA, CDR2 FQGNSA. Points from the study as a whole: Because no CDR3 amino acid sequences were shared across subjects by expanded clones, private repertoires were suggested in all groups.

Template-switch 5'RACE cDNA synthesis added a 10-nucleotide unique molecular identifier. Each CDR3 protein is one row after TCRdb ran MiXCR on the 5' RACE reads. Altogether tens of thousands of distinct CDR3 sequences are present, 3% to 4% being singletons, with the ten largest covering 2.9%. Note on this clonotype: The antigen is unknown.

The TCR originated in a woman between 45 and 60 years old with multiple sclerosis. The material sequenced was PBMCs. The rearrangement joins TRBV7-2 to TRBJ1-6, with no clear D. In nucleotides, the CDR3 is TGTGCCAGCAGCTTAGTTGGCAAGAATAATTCACCCCTCCACTTT. Translated, it gives CASSLVGKNNSPLHF. The variable domain in full, with the rest retrieved from reference TRBV7-2 and TRBJ1-6, is GAGVSQSPSNKVTEKGKDVELRCDPISGHTALYWYRQSLGQGLEFLIYFQGNSAPDKSGLPSDRFSAERTGGSVSTLTIQRTQQEDSAVYLCASSLVGKNNSPLHFGNGTRLTVT.